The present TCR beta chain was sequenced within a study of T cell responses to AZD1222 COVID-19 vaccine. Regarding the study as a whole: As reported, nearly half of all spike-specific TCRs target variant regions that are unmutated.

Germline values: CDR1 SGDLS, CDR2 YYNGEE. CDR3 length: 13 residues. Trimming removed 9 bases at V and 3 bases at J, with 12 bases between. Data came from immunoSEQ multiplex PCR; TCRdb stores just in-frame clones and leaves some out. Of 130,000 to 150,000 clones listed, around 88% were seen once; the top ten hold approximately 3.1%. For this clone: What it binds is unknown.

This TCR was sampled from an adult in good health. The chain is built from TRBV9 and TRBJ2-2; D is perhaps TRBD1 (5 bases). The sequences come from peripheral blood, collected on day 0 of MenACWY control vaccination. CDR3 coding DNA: TGTGCCACACAGGTTAGGGACACCGGGGAGCTGTTTTTT. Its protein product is CATQVRDTGELFF.